The T cell receptor beta chain described here comes from a study of human T cells and chemical hapten exposure. Study outcomes and limitations: Among TCRs, those above 1 in 1000 frequency were unaffected by DPC sensitization. Significantly more large CDR3 similarity clusters arose among expanded TCRs than among controls.

Time point in this sample: pre-sensitization, week 0. Treatment described: therapeutic diphenylcyclopropenone sensitization with weekly scalp DPC. To note about this clonotype: The antigen is not known.

This CDR3 has 15 residues. Germline-derived CDR1 and CDR2 are SGHTA and FQGTGA. After removal of 3 bases from V and 9 bases from J, the junction contained 7 bases not matched to a gene. Original analysis: A per-sample median of about 100,000 TCRs was observed, with counts ranging from roughly 20,000 to 700,000. Using its own MiXCR run on the RACE reads, TCRdb lists one record per CDR3 protein. These V and J calls are TCRdb output, not the study's own analysis. The sample holds more than 250,000 distinct CDR3 sequences; 7.5% to 10% are singletons and the top ten take 2% to 3%. Sequenced material: whole blood, taken in connection with sensitization to the hapten diphenylcyclopropenone (DPC). This chain joins TRBV7-3 and TRBJ2-1; 11 positions match TRBD2. The clonotype originates from a woman aged 40 to 50 with alopecia areata. Some clones in this sample may be carry-over from other donors' samples. The CDR3 DNA reads TGTGCCAGCAGCTTCATAGCGGGAGGGCCGGGTGAGCAGTTCTTC. Amino acid sequence: CASSFIAGGPGEQFF.